A selection of T cell receptor beta chains follows, all from one sample in a study of siplizumab effects on memory and regulatory T cells. Sequencing was performed with immunoSEQ multiplex PCR; in TCRdb, only in-frame clones are kept and a portion is missing. The sample consists of about 100,000 clones, 91% of them appearing once. Sequencing was done on a sample of CD4+ T cells sorted from blood. The receptors were gathered from a human donor in good health. Some clones in this sample may be carry-over from other donors' samples. CDR3s include the opening cysteine and the closing phenylalanine or tryptophan.

len: 14; v_gene: TRBV18; CDR3aa: CASSPGGYIYGYTF
len: 17; v_gene: TRBV29-1; CDR3aa: CSVEDLEGTGATDTQYF
len: 14; v_gene: TRBV9; CDR3aa: CASSVGTDSYEQYF
len: 17; v_gene: TRBV7-8; CDR3aa: CASSLAPTGLGNQPQHF
len: 14; v_gene: TRBV5-1; CDR3aa: CASSLRQGGNEQFF
len: 15; v_gene: TRBV28; CDR3aa: CASSPPYLSGNTIYF
len: 15; v_gene: TRBV2; CDR3aa: CASRRPGTGTDTQYF
len: 11; v_gene: TRBV20-1; CDR3aa: CSASQGYEQYF
len: 13; v_gene: TRBV21-1; CDR3aa: CASSNPGNTEAFF
len: 14; v_gene: TRBV18; CDR3aa: CASSHGLETDTQYF
len: 16; v_gene: TRBV27; CDR3aa: CASSSRQGPSRYEQYF
len: 17; v_gene: TRBV18; CDR3aa: CASSPRGTGGDDYGYTF
len: 14; v_gene: TRBV11-3; CDR3aa: CASSRLAGVGELFF
len: 13; v_gene: TRBV28; CDR3aa: CASSTDRGPEAFF
len: 13; v_gene: TRBV11-2; CDR3aa: CASSLDPAAATFF
len: 16; v_gene: TRBV5-6; CDR3aa: CASRGGRTSVTDTQYF
len: 18; v_gene: TRBV11-1; CDR3aa: CASSATMGLAVRADTQYF
len: 12; v_gene: TRBV18; CDR3aa: CASSPKYRELFF
len: 16; v_gene: TRBV10-3; CDR3aa: CAISTDSGSSYNEQFF
len: 18; v_gene: TRBV19; CDR3aa: CASSIDSGTLLPNTEAFF
len: 15; v_gene: TRBV11-2; CDR3aa: CASRENRGSGNTIYF
len: 14; v_gene: TRBV5-1; CDR3aa: CASSYQGLADTQYF
len: 15; v_gene: TRBV7-9; CDR3aa: CASSSITEAKNIQYF
len: 17; v_gene: TRBV6-1; CDR3aa: CASSGINRGTSGNTIYF
len: 15; v_gene: TRBV30; CDR3aa: CAWGSRRSGTDTQYF
len: 12; v_gene: TRBV15; CDR3aa: CATSREDYGYTF
len: 15; v_gene: TRBV5-1; CDR3aa: CASSPGDRNTGELFF
len: 15; v_gene: TRBV18; CDR3aa: CASSQNQASGSTIYF
len: 14; v_gene: TRBV6-1; CDR3aa: CASSEGGSRYEQYF
len: 15; v_gene: TRBV11-3; CDR3aa: CASSGGGQGTTEAFF
len: 15; v_gene: TRBV28; CDR3aa: CASTPSLGRHQPQHF
len: 14; v_gene: TRBV7-9; CDR3aa: CASSPRGGRSEAFF
len: 18; v_gene: TRBV19; CDR3aa: CASSSLPSKGSSNEKLFF
len: 13; v_gene: TRBV5-1; CDR3aa: CASSFTETYEQYF
len: 11; v_gene: TRBV6-5; CDR3aa: CASGSLGEQYF
len: 15; v_gene: TRBV19; CDR3aa: CASSIGGYGTDTQYF
len: 13; v_gene: TRBV30; CDR3aa: CAWLLTGNTEAFF
len: 15; v_gene: TRBV9; CDR3aa: CASSVDHSSYNEQFF
len: 15; v_gene: TRBV18; CDR3aa: CASSPVQGGVGPQHF
len: 16; v_gene: TRBV5-6; CDR3aa: CASSLGLAGPSDEQFF
len: 15; v_gene: TRBV6-5; CDR3aa: CASSYGGTRHRELFF
len: 14; v_gene: TRBV6-5; CDR3aa: CASSPDSAGYGYTF
len: 15; v_gene: TRBV7-9; CDR3aa: CASSLIPSGGTEAFF
len: 13; v_gene: TRBV29-1; CDR3aa: CSAGQGAGYGYTF
len: 14; v_gene: TRBV7-2; CDR3aa: CASSSDRLEGELFF
len: 14; v_gene: TRBV30; CDR3aa: CAWRKAGGPDEQFF
len: 14; v_gene: TRBV19; CDR3aa: CATKDSRGNSPLHF
len: 13; v_gene: TRBV6-6; CDR3aa: CASRRQIASEQYF
len: 12; v_gene: TRBV10-3; CDR3aa: CAISESVGELFF
len: 14; v_gene: TRBV9; CDR3aa: CASSVSLQTNTIYF
len: 15; v_gene: TRBV10-3; CDR3aa: CATGLAEHFQETQYF
len: 18; v_gene: TRBV7-9; CDR3aa: CASSLEGTETLAKNIQYF
len: 15; v_gene: TRBV19; CDR3aa: CASSSTGTGLDEQFF
len: 15; v_gene: TRBV21-1; CDR3aa: CASSNRADSTDTQYF
len: 15; v_gene: TRBV19; CDR3aa: CASSIVAGANTEAFF
len: 16; v_gene: TRBV18; CDR3aa: CASSPPRGQGYNEQFF
len: 12; v_gene: TRBV6-5; CDR3aa: CASSRTGYEQYF
len: 14; v_gene: TRBV18; CDR3aa: CASSPSGANTEAFF
len: 14; v_gene: TRBV11-2; CDR3aa: CASSLAGAKNIQYF